These T cell receptor beta chains were read from a single sample in a study of blood T cells in healthy people across ages. TCRdb re-called the 5' RACE reads through MiXCR, storing one row per CDR3 protein. The sample has about 1.7 million distinct CDR3 sequences, roughly 28% seen once. The sequencing sample was made of blood. The receptors were sampled from a woman under 40 in good health. The CDR3 runs from the conserved cysteine through the conserved F or W. The D gene is left open where the match is weak. The size entry is marked missing in some rows and otherwise reads once, few, many or a size class.

d_gene	abundance	v_gene	len	j_gene	CDR3aa	CDR3nt
-	once	TRBV18	14	TRBJ2-5	CASSPESRDGAQYF	TGTGCCAGCTCACCAGAATCCCGGGACGGGGCCCAGTACTTC
-	-	TRBV30	11	TRBJ2-1	CAWAGRNEQFF	TGTGCCTGGGCTGGCAGGAATGAGCAGTTCTTC
TRBD1	-	TRBV5-1	15	TRBJ1-2	CASSTDRATNYGYTF	TGCGCCAGCAGCACCGACAGGGCGACTAACTATGGCTACACCTTC
TRBD2	-	TRBV7-3	15	TRBJ2-3	CASSFFGGSTDTQYF	TGTGCCAGCAGCTTTTTCGGGGGGAGCACAGATACGCAGTATTTT
TRBD1	few	TRBV6-5	16	TRBJ1-1	CASSRQGWGGNTEAFF	TGTGCCAGCAGTCGACAGGGGTGGGGAGGGAACACTGAAGCTTTCTTT
TRBD2	few	TRBV12-3/TRBV12-4	15	TRBJ2-1	CASETGTSLYNEQFF	TGTGCCAGCGAGACCGGGACTAGCCTCTACAATGAGCAGTTCTTC
TRBD2	-	TRBV4-1	16	TRBJ2-1	CASSRTGLAVYNKQFF	TGCGCCAGCAGCCGAACCGGACTAGCAGTCTACAATAAGCAGTTCTTC
-	-	TRBV11-2	11	TRBJ2-5	CVSSGRDTQYF	TGTGTCAGCAGCGGGCGGGACACGCAGTACTTC
-	few	TRBV6-6	15	TRBJ1-1	CASSYDIRTNTEAFF	TGTGCCAGCAGTTACGATATCCGGACGAACACTGAAGCTTTCTTT
TRBD1	-	TRBV30	12	TRBJ1-2	CAWTGGGDGYTF	TGTGCCTGGACAGGGGGAGGAGATGGCTACACCTTC
-	-	TRBV29-1	14	TRBJ1-2	CSVDPGPNNYGYTF	TGCAGCGTTGACCCCGGGCCCAATAACTATGGCTACACCTTC
-	few	TRBV28	13	TRBJ1-1	CASRGGWDTEAFF	TGTGCCAGCCGTGGGGGTTGGGACACTGAAGCTTTCTTT
-	-	TRBV11-2	16	TRBJ2-7	CASSSKLGLLSYEQYF	TGTGCCAGCAGCTCCAAACTGGGGTTACTCTCCTACGAGCAGTACTTC
TRBD2	few	TRBV4-2	16	TRBJ2-1	CASSRRAGEKDHEQFF	TGTGCCAGCAGCCGTCGGGCGGGAGAAAAGGACCATGAGCAGTTCTTC
-	few	TRBV27	13	TRBJ2-7	CASSFRDAYEQYF	TGTGCCAGCAGTTTCCGGGACGCCTACGAGCAGTACTTC
TRBD1	-	TRBV7-9	17	TRBJ1-1	CASSGVGAGGQNTEAFF	TGTGCCAGCAGCGGGGTGGGGGCAGGGGGCCAGAACACTGAAGCTTTCTTT
-	-	TRBV24-1	14	TRBJ1-2	CTTSESPGAYGYTF	TGTACCACCAGTGAGAGTCCAGGGGCCTATGGCTACACCTTC